One T cell receptor beta chain is described in this entry. In its sample, this clone was seen a few times. Its antigen specificity is not known. Per-base quality was not reported, and no clone a single base away is much larger than it. The data derive from a study of CD8+ T cells in alopecia areata (dated by TCRdb to the late 2010s). For the study in its entirety: Treated patients were enrolled in an open-label pilot trial of oral tofacitinib, 5 to 10 mg twice daily, for moderate-to-severe alopecia areata. The study used high-throughput TCRbeta sequencing to examine T cell clonal expansion in alopecia areata, in both the C3H/HeJ mouse model and human patients. Amplification of TCRbeta CDR3 regions was done by immunoSEQ multiplex PCR using 35 Vbeta forward primers and 13 Jbeta reverse primers. Tofacitinib was administered for 6 to 18 months, and 6 months of follow-up off drug were then conducted to assess delayed response and recurrence. Scalp clonality was compared among normal scalp (n=4), patchy alopecia areata scalp (n=8), and alopecia totalis/universalis scalp (n=8). Biopsies were taken from tofacitinib-treated patients at baseline and again at 4 and 24 weeks into treatment, and several of those patients also had a later scalp biopsy. Scalp tissue and sorted CD4+ and CD8+ peripheral blood T cells from patchy and totalis/universalis alopecia areata patients and from healthy controls were covered by human TCRbeta sequencing. RNA came from the PAXgene miRNA kit for fixed scalp, the miRNeasy kit for PBMCs, and the RNeasy kit for mouse skin. Here is what the overall study found, with its caveats: Compared with normal scalp, lesional scalp had higher clonality and more expanded CD8+ clones, particularly in alopecia totalis/universalis, a pattern that suggests antigenic drive. Unlike mouse skin, which is dominated by gammadelta T cells, normal human skin has resident alphabeta T cells that are also sequenced, and this complicates analysis of the scalp TCR repertoire. Shared TCR sequences between patients were less evident than in mice, which may be partly attributable to HLA diversity in the patient population.

Deletion took 0 bases off V and 0 bases off J, with a span of 9 bases between the germline ends. From cysteine to phenylalanine, the CDR3 is 15 amino acids long. Only the CDR3 region is kept as DNA, spanning 45 bases read in frame from base 1. As encoded in the germline V gene, CDR1 is SQVTM while CDR2 is ANQGSEA. Library preparation was by the immunoSEQ multiplex PCR assay. To provide template for TCR sequencing, every sample had RNA extracted and reverse transcribed into cDNA. First-strand cDNA was synthesized with SuperScript III using a 2:1 mix of oligo-dT and random hexamers. A synthetic immune receptor repertoire was used to measure amplification bias, and any remaining bias was corrected computationally. Regarding the original processing steps: Raw reads were preprocessed to remove errors, and CDR3 was defined according to IMGT conventions as the region from the conserved cysteine to phenylalanine. Clonality was calculated as 1 minus Shannon entropy normalized by log2 of the number of productive unique TCRs. Scalp TCRbeta sequences were cross-referenced with sorted blood CD4 and CD8 repertoires so that the CD4 or CD8 identity of scalp clones could be inferred. TCRdb retrieved this table from immuneACCESS and kept in-frame rearrangements only. Not all clones are present; in checked studies, unresolved V genes account for under half, and no reason is known for the remainder. V and J calls and clone size follow that table, whereas D and trimming were derived from the DNA. The sample table lists 100,000 to 150,000 clones, about 49% of them with a count of one. The ten largest clones capture approximately 19% of the sample.

In the paper's terms, the time point label means: baseline before oral tofacitinib. From alopecia areata patients, peripheral blood was collected along with lesional scalp punch biopsies. After PBMCs were isolated by density centrifugation and stained for CD3, CD4 and CD8, a FACSAria was used to sort CD4+ and CD8+ T cells. The source material was CD8+ T cells sorted from blood, sampled at week 0. The TCR originated in a human donor with alopecia areata. The V gene is TRBV29-1 and the J gene is TRBJ2-1, with an unclear D gene assignment. The CDR3 region: CSVEEENSSYNEQFF. The DNA sequence reads TGCAGCGTTGAAGAGGAGAATAGCTCCTACAATGAGCAGTTCTTC.